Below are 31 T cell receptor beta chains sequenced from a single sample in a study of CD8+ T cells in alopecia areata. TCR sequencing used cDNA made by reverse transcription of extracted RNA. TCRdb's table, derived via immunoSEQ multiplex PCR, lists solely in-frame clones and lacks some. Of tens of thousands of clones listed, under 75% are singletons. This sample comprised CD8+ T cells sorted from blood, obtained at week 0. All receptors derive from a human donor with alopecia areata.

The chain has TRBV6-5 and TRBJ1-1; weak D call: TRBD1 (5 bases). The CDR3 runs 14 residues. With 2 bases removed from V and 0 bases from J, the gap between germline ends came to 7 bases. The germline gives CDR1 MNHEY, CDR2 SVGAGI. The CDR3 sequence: CASSYQGLNTEAFF. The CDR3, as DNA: TGTGCCAGCAGTTACCAGGGATTGAACACTGAAGCTTTCTTT.

CDR3: CASSFQGRVYEQYF. CDR3 in DNA: TGTGCCAGCAGTTTTCAGGGGCGCGTCTACGAGCAGTACTTC. This chain joins TRBV27 and TRBJ2-7; D is perhaps TRBD1 (6 bases). The CDR3 extends over 14 amino acids. Trimming shortened V by 3 bases and J by 3 bases, and 12 bases separated the two germline ends. Germline loops: CDR1 MNHEY, CDR2 SMNVEV (reference sequence).

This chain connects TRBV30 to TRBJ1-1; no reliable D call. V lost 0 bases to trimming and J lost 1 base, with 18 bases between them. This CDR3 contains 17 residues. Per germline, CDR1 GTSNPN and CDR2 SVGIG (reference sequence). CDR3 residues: CAWSVLRVGNPNTEAFF. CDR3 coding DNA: TGTGCCTGGAGTGTACTACGCGTTGGGAACCCGAACACTGAAGCTTTCTTT.

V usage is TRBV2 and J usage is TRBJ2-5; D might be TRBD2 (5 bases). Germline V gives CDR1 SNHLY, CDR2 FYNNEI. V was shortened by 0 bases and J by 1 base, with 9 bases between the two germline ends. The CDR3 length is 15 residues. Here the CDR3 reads CASSEASSFQETQYF. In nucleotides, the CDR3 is TGTGCCAGCAGTGAAGCTTCTAGCTTCCAAGAGACCCAGTACTTC.

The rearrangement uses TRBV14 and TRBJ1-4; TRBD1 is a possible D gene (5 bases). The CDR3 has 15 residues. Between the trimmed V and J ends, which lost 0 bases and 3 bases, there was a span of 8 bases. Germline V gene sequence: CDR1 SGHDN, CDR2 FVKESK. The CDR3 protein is CASSQDWGPNEKLFF. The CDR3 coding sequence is TGTGCCAGCAGCCAAGATTGGGGACCTAATGAAAAACTGTTTTTT.

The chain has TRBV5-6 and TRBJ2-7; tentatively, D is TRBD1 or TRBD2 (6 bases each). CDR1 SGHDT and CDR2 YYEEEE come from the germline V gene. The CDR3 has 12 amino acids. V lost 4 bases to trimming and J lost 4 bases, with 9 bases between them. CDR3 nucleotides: TGTGCCAGCAGCCGGGGGCAGTACGAGCAGTACTTC. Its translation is CASSRGQYEQYF.

DNA for the CDR3: TGCAGCGTTGAGCACTCGGGCTATGGCTACACCTTC. It is translated as CSVEHSGYGYTF. This chain connects TRBV29-1 to TRBJ1-2; D uncertain. The CDR3 runs 12 residues. Germline loops: CDR1 SQVTM, CDR2 ANQGSEA. V shed 3 bases and J shed 4 bases, with 9 bases lying between them.

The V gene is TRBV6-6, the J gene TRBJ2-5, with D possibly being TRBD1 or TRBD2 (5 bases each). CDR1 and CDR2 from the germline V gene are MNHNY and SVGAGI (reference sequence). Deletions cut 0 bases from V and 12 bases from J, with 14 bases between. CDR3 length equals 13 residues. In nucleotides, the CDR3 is TGTGCCAGCAGTTACTCGAGTGGGGACGGAAAGTACTTC. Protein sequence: CASSYSSGDGKYF.

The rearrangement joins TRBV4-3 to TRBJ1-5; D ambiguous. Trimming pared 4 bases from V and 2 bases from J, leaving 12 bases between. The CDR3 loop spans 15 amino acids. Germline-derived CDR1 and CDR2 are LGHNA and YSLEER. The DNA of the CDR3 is TGCGCCAGCAGCCCCCGGTACTTGGGCAATCAGCCCCAGCATTTT. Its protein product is CASSPRYLGNQPQHF.

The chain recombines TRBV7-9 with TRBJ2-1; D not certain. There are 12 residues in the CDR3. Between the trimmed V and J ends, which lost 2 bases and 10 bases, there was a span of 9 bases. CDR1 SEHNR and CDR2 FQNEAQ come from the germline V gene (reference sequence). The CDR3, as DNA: TGTGCCAGCAGCTTATGGCCGCAGGAGCAGTTCTTC. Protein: CASSLWPQEQFF.

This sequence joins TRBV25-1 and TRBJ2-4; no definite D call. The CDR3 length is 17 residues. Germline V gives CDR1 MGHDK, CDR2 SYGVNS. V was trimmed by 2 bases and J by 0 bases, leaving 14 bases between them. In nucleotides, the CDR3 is TGTGCCAGCAGTGAAGGCCCAGGACGCCTAGCCAAAAACATTCAGTACTTC. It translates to CASSEGPGRLAKNIQYF. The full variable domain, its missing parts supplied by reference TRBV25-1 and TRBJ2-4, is EADIYQTPRYLVIGTGKKITLECSQTMGHDKMYWYQQDPGMELHLIHYSYGVNSTEKGDLSSESTVSRIRTEHFPLTLESARPSHTSQYLCASSEGPGRLAKNIQYFGAGTRLSVL.

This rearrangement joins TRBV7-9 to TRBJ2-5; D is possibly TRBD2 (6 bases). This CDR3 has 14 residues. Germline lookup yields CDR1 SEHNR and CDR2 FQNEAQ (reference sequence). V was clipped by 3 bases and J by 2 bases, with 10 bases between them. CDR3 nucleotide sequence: TGTGCCAGCAGCTTGGGACTTTCTCAAGAGACCCAGTACTTC. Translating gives CASSLGLSQETQYF.

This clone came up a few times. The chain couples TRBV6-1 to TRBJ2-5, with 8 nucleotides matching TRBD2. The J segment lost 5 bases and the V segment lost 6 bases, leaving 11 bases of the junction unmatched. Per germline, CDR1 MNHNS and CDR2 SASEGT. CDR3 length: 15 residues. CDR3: CASSQEGTRGETQYF. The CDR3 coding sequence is TGTGCCAGCAGCCAAGAGGGGACTAGGGGGGAGACCCAGTACTTC.

Here the CDR3 DNA reads TGTGCCTCCGTGACAGCTAACACAGATACGCAGTATTTT. Its protein is CASVTANTDTQYF. The chain carries TRBV30 and TRBJ2-3, with D possibly being TRBD1 (5 bases). The CDR3 runs 13 residues. CDR1 and CDR2 (germline): GTSNPN, SVGIG (reference sequence). Trimming cost V 7 bases and J 2 bases, with 13 bases left between them. Full variable domain (rest looked up from reference TRBV30 and TRBJ2-3): SQTIHQWPATLVQPVGSPLSLECTVEGTSNPNLYWYRQAAGRGLQLLFYSVGIGQISSEVPQNLSASRPQDRQFILSSKKLLLSDSGFYLCASVTANTDTQYFGPGTRLTVL.

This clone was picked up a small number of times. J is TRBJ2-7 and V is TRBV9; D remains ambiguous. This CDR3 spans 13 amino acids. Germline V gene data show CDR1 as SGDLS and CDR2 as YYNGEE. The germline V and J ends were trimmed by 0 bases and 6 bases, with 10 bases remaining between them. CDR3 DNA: TGTGCCAGCAGCGTAGGGAAAGCGAGCGAGCAGTACTTC. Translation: CASSVGKASEQYF. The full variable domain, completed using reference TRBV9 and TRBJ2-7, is DSGVTQTPKHLITATGQRVTLRCSPRSGDLSVYWYQQSLDQGLQFLIQYYNGEERAKGNILERFSAQQFPDLHSELNLSSLELGDSALYFCASSVGKASEQYFGPGTRLTVT.

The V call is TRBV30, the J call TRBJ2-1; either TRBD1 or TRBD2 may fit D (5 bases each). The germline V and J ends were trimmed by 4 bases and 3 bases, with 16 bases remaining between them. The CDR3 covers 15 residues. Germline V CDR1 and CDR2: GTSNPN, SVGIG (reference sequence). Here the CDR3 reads CAWTLDGGNYNEQFF. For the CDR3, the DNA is TGTGCCTGGACCCTAGATGGGGGAAACTACAATGAGCAGTTCTTC. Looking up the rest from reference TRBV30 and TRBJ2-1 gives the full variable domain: SQTIHQWPATLVQPVGSPLSLECTVEGTSNPNLYWYRQAAGRGLQLLFYSVGIGQISSEVPQNLSASRPQDRQFILSSKKLLLSDSGFYLCAWTLDGGNYNEQFFGPGTRLTVL.

The CDR3, as DNA: TGTGCCAGCAGTGGAGGGCCATTCTCCTACGAGCAGTACTTC. Protein: CASSGGPFSYEQYF. The chain recombines TRBV2 with TRBJ2-7, with a tentative D call TRBD2 (5 bases). The CDR3 runs to 14 residues. Germline loops: CDR1 SNHLY, CDR2 FYNNEI. V was cut by 4 bases and J by 0 bases, with 10 bases left in between.

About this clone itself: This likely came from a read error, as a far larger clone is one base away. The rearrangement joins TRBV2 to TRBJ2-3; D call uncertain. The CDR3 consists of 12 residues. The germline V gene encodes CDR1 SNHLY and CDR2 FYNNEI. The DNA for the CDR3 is TGTGCCAGCAGTGACGTTACTGGCGAGCAGTACTTT. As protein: CASSDVTGEQYF. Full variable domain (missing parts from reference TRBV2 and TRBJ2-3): EPEVTQTPSHQVTQMGQEVILRCVPISNHLYFYWYRQILGQKVEFLVSFYNNEISEKSEIFDDQFSVERPDGSNFTLKIRSTKLEDSAMYFCASSDVTGEQYFGPGTRLTVL.

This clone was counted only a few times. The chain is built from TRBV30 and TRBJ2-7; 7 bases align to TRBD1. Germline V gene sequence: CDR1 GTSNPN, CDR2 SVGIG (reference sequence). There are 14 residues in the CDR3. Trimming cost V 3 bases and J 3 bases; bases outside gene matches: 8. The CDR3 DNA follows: TGTGCCTGGAGCCCAGCAACAGGGGACTACGAGCAGTACTTC. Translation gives CAWSPATGDYEQYF.

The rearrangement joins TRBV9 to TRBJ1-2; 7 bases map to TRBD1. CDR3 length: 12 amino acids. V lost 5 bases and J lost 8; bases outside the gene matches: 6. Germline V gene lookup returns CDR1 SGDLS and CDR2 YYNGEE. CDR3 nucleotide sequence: TGTGCCAGCAGAGGGACAGAAGAAGGCTACACCTTC. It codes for CASRGTEEGYTF.

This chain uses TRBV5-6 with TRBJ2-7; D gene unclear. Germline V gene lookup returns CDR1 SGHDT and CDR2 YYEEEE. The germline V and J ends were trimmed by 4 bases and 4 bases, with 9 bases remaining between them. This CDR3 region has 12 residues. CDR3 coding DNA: TGTGCCAGCAGCGGGCCGCTTTACGAGCAGTACTTC. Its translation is CASSGPLYEQYF. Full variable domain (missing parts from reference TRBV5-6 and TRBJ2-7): DAGVTQSPTHLIKTRGQQVTLRCSPKSGHDTVSWYQQALGQGPQFIFQYYEEEERQRGNFPDRFSGHQFPNYSSELNVNALLLGDSALYLCASSGPLYEQYFGPGTRLTVT.

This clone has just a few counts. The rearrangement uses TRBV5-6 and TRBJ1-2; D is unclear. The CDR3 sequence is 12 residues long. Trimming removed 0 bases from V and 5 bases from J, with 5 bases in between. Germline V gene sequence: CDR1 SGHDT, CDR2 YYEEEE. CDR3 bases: TGTGCCAGCAGCTTGGGAAGATATGGCTACACCTTC. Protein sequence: CASSLGRYGYTF.

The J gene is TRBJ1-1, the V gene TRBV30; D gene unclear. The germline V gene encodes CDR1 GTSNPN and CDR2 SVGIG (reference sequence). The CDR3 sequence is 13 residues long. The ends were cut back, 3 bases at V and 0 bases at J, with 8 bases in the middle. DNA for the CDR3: TGTGCCTGGAGAAAGACGATGAACACTGAAGCTTTCTTT. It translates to CAWRKTMNTEAFF.

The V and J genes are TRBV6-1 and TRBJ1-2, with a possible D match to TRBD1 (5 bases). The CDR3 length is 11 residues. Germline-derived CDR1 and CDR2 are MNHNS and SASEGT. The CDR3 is CETQESYGYTF. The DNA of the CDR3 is TGTGAAACACAGGAATCCTATGGCTACACCTTC.

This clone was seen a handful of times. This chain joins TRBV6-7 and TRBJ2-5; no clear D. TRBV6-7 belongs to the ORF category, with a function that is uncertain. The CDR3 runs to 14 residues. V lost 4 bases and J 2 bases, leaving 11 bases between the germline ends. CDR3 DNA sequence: TGTGCCAGCAGTTCCACGGCGAGTCAAGAGACCCAGTACTTC. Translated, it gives CASSSTASQETQYF.

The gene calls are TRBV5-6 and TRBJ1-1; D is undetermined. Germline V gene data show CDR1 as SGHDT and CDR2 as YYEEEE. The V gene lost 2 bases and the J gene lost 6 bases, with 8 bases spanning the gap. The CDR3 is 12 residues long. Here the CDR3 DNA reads TGTGCCAGCAGCTTCGGGTCACCTGAAGCTTTCTTT. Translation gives CASSFGSPEAFF.

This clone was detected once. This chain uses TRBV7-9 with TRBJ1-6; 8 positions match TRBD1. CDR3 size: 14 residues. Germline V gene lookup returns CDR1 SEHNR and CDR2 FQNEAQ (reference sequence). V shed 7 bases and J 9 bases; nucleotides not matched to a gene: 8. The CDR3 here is CASTGVQGGSPLHF. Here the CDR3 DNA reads TGTGCCAGCACTGGAGTACAGGGGGGTTCACCCCTCCACTTT.

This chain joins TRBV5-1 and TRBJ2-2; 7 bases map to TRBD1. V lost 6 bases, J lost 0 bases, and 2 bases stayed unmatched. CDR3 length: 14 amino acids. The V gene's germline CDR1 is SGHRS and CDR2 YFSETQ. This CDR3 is CASIGGANTGELFF. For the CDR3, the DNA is TGCGCCAGCATAGGGGGCGCGAACACCGGGGAGCTGTTTTTT.

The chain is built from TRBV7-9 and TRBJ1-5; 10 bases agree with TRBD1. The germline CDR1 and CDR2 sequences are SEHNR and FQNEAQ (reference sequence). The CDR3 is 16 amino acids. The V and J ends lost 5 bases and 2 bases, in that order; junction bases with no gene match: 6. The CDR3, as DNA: TGTGCCAGCAGCCCTGGGGGGACAGGGGGCAATCAGCCCCAGCATTTT. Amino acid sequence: CASSPGGTGGNQPQHF.

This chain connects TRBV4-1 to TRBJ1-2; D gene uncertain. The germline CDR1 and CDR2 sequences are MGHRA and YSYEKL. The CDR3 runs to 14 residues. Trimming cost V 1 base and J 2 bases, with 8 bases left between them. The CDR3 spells CASSQVAANYGYTF. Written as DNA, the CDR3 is TGCGCCAGCAGCCAAGTCGCCGCGAACTATGGCTACACCTTC.

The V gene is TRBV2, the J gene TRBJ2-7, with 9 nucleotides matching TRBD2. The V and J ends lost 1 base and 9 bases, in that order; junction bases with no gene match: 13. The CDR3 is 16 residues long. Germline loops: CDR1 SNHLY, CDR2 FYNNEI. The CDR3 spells CASSEEASGRPSVQYF. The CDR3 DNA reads TGTGCCAGCAGTGAAGAAGCGAGCGGGAGGCCCTCAGTGCAGTACTTC.